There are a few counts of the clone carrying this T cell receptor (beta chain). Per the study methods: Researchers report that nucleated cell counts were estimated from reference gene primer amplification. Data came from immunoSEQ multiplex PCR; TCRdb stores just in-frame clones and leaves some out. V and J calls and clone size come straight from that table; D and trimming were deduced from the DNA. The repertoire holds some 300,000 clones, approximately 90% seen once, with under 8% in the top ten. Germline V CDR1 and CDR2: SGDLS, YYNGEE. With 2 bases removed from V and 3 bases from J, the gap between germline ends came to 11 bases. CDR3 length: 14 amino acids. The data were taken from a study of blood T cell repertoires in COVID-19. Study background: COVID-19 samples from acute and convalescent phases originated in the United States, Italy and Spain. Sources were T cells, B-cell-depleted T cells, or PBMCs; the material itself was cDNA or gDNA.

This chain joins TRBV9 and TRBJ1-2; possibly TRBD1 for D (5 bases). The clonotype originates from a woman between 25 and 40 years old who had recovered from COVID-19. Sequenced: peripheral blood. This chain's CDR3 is CASSVLTGDYGYTF. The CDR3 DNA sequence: TGTGCCAGCAGCGTCCTCACGGGGGACTATGGCTACACCTTC.